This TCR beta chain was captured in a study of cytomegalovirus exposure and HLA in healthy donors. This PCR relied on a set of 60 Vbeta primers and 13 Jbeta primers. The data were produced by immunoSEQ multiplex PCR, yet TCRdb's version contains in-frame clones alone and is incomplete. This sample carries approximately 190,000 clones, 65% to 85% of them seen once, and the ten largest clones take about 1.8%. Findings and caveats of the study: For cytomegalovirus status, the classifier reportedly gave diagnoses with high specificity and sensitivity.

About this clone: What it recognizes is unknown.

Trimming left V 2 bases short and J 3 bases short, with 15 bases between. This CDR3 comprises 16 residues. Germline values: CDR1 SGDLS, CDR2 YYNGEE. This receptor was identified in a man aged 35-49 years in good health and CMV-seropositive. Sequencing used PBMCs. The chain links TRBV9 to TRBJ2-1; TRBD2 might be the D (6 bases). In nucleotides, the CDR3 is TGTGCCAGCAGCGTCAGCGGGCGGGGCAGCTACAATGAGCAGTTCTTC. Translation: CASSVSGRGSYNEQFF.